Listed below are T cell receptor beta chains from one sample, sequenced in a study of technical replicates of blood from a few donors. Here immunoSEQ multiplex PCR was the method, and the copy in TCRdb shows in-frame clones only, minus some. The sample records roughly 51,000 clones, 85% to 95% being singletons. The sample consisted of PBMCs. Every receptor here comes from a human donor in good health. Some clones in this sample may be carry-over from other donors' samples. Both conserved end residues are part of each CDR3. Fields, in order: clone size, J gene, D gene, V gene, CDR3 DNA, CDR3 protein. A D gene is named only where the DNA matches it firmly. Clone size is shown for a subset of rows, as once, few, many or a class of expanded clone.

clone_size: .; j_call: TRBJ2-7; d_call: .; v_call: TRBV5-1; cdr3_nt: TGCGCCAGCAGCTTGGCCTTATTGACAACGCAGTACTTC; cdr3_aa: CASSLALLTTQYF
clone_size: .; j_call: TRBJ1-6; d_call: TRBD1; v_call: TRBV5-1; cdr3_nt: TGCGCCAGCAGCACCCAGGGACAGGATTCACCCCTCCACTTT; cdr3_aa: CASSTQGQDSPLHF
clone_size: .; j_call: TRBJ1-1; d_call: .; v_call: TRBV2; cdr3_nt: TGTGCCAGCAGTGGGGGCGGCCCCCGAACGGGTGAAGCTTTCTTT; cdr3_aa: CASSGGGPRTGEAFF
clone_size: .; j_call: TRBJ2-2; d_call: TRBD2; v_call: TRBV2; cdr3_nt: TGTGCCAGCAGTGAAACGGCGGGGGACACCGGGGAGCTGTTTTTT; cdr3_aa: CASSETAGDTGELFF
clone_size: .; j_call: TRBJ2-1; d_call: .; v_call: TRBV20-1; cdr3_nt: TGCAGTGCTCCTCTGAATGAGCAGTTCTTC; cdr3_aa: CSAPLNEQFF
clone_size: .; j_call: TRBJ2-7; d_call: TRBD1; v_call: TRBV4-2; cdr3_nt: TGTGCCAGCAGCCAAGATGGGGTTCCGGGACAGGGGGCAAGAGAGCAGTACTTC; cdr3_aa: CASSQDGVPGQGAREQYF
clone_size: .; j_call: TRBJ2-1; d_call: TRBD2; v_call: TRBV6-5; cdr3_nt: TGTGCCAGCAGTTACTCGAAACTAGCGGAAGTTAATGAGCAGTTCTTC; cdr3_aa: CASSYSKLAEVNEQFF
clone_size: .; j_call: TRBJ1-2; d_call: .; v_call: TRBV29-1; cdr3_nt: TGCAGCGTTGGGGAGACGTATGGCTACACCTTC; cdr3_aa: CSVGETYGYTF
clone_size: .; j_call: TRBJ2-3; d_call: TRBD2; v_call: TRBV4-2; cdr3_nt: TGTGCCAGCAGTCGGACTAGCGGGGACACAGATACGCAGTATTTT; cdr3_aa: CASSRTSGDTDTQYF
clone_size: .; j_call: TRBJ2-2; d_call: .; v_call: TRBV7-3; cdr3_nt: TGTGCCAGCAGACTCGGGCAGGGGACCGGGGAGCTGTTTTTT; cdr3_aa: CASRLGQGTGELFF
clone_size: .; j_call: TRBJ1-2; d_call: TRBD1; v_call: TRBV6-6; cdr3_nt: TGTGCCAGCAGCCGAACAGGGGAAGGTGGCTACACCTTC; cdr3_aa: CASSRTGEGGYTF
clone_size: .; j_call: TRBJ1-5; d_call: .; v_call: TRBV7-6; cdr3_nt: TGTGCCAGCAGCCCCAATCAGGGGCCTAGCAATCAGCCCCAGCATTTT; cdr3_aa: CASSPNQGPSNQPQHF
clone_size: .; j_call: TRBJ1-2; d_call: TRBD1; v_call: TRBV6-6; cdr3_nt: TGTGCCAGCAGTTACCACACAGGGGGCGATGGCTACACCTTC; cdr3_aa: CASSYHTGGDGYTF
clone_size: medium-sized; j_call: TRBJ2-7; d_call: .; v_call: TRBV13; cdr3_nt: TGTGCCAGCACCTTAGGGCCTACGGGAGAGTACGAGCAGTACTTC; cdr3_aa: CASTLGPTGEYEQYF
clone_size: .; j_call: TRBJ2-7; d_call: TRBD1; v_call: TRBV11-2; cdr3_nt: TGTGCCAGCAGCTTAGGGACAGGGGGAGCCTACGAGCAGTACTTC; cdr3_aa: CASSLGTGGAYEQYF
clone_size: .; j_call: TRBJ2-7; d_call: TRBD1; v_call: TRBV11-2; cdr3_nt: TGTGCCAGCAGCCCGAGACAGGGGCCCTCCTACGAGCAGTACTTC; cdr3_aa: CASSPRQGPSYEQYF
clone_size: .; j_call: TRBJ2-7; d_call: TRBD1; v_call: TRBV5-1; cdr3_nt: TGCGCCAGCAGCCCCCCGGGACAGGTGTCCTACGAGCAGTACTTC; cdr3_aa: CASSPPGQVSYEQYF
clone_size: .; j_call: TRBJ2-7; d_call: .; v_call: TRBV5-6; cdr3_nt: TGTGCCAGCAGCTTCGCAGGGAATTCCTACGAGCAGTACTTC; cdr3_aa: CASSFAGNSYEQYF
clone_size: once; j_call: TRBJ1-1; d_call: .; v_call: TRBV27; cdr3_nt: TGTGCCAGCAGTCCTACCCTGGGCGCTGAAGCTTTCTTT; cdr3_aa: CASSPTLGAEAFF
clone_size: .; j_call: TRBJ1-1; d_call: TRBD1; v_call: TRBV18; cdr3_nt: TGTGCCAGCTCACCTCAAAGACAGGGTAACACTGAAGCTTTCTTT; cdr3_aa: CASSPQRQGNTEAFF
clone_size: .; j_call: TRBJ2-7; d_call: .; v_call: TRBV2; cdr3_nt: TGTGCCAGCAGAAATCTAAACGAGCAGTACTTC; cdr3_aa: CASRNLNEQYF
clone_size: .; j_call: TRBJ2-5; d_call: .; v_call: TRBV19; cdr3_nt: TGTGCCACAAAGACAGCGCTACAAGAGACCCAGTACTTC; cdr3_aa: CATKTALQETQYF
clone_size: .; j_call: TRBJ1-2; d_call: TRBD1; v_call: TRBV7-3; cdr3_nt: TGTGCCAGCAGCTTAGACAGGGGAGAGGGCTACACCTTC; cdr3_aa: CASSLDRGEGYTF
clone_size: .; j_call: TRBJ2-7; d_call: TRBD2; v_call: TRBV7-9; cdr3_nt: TGTGCCAGCAGCCCCGGGACTAGCGCCTCCTACGAGCAGTACTTC; cdr3_aa: CASSPGTSASYEQYF
clone_size: .; j_call: TRBJ1-1; d_call: TRBD1; v_call: TRBV7-6; cdr3_nt: TGTGCCAGCAGCCCCTTATCGGCAGGGGGTACTGAAGCTTTCTTT; cdr3_aa: CASSPLSAGGTEAFF
clone_size: .; j_call: TRBJ2-7; d_call: .; v_call: TRBV6-5; cdr3_nt: TGTGCCAGCAGTCCAGACTATACATCCTACGAGCAGTACTTC; cdr3_aa: CASSPDYTSYEQYF
clone_size: .; j_call: TRBJ1-3; d_call: TRBD1; v_call: TRBV6-5; cdr3_nt: TGTGCCAGCAGTTCTCGAACAGGGGTCTCTGGAAACACCATATATTTT; cdr3_aa: CASSSRTGVSGNTIYF
clone_size: .; j_call: TRBJ2-3; d_call: TRBD2; v_call: TRBV19; cdr3_nt: TGTGCCAGTAGACAGCGGGGGATCTCTAGCACAGATACGCAGTATTTT; cdr3_aa: CASRQRGISSTDTQYF
clone_size: once; j_call: TRBJ2-7; d_call: .; v_call: TRBV11-3; cdr3_nt: TGTGCCAGCAGCTTAGCGGCAGGGACCTACGAGCAGTACTTC; cdr3_aa: CASSLAAGTYEQYF
clone_size: .; j_call: TRBJ2-2; d_call: TRBD2; v_call: TRBV6-4; cdr3_nt: TGTGCCAGCAGTGAGTTCGCGGGGGGGCTGAACACCGGGGAGCTGTTTTTT; cdr3_aa: CASSEFAGGLNTGELFF
clone_size: few; j_call: TRBJ1-1; d_call: .; v_call: TRBV7-9; cdr3_nt: TGTGCGTTGACCGGGGGCACTGAAGCTTTCTTT; cdr3_aa: CALTGGTEAFF
clone_size: .; j_call: TRBJ2-1; d_call: .; v_call: TRBV6-5; cdr3_nt: TGTGCCAGCAGTTCCAGTGAGGCTTCCTACAATGAGCAGTTCTTC; cdr3_aa: CASSSSEASYNEQFF
clone_size: .; j_call: TRBJ2-1; d_call: TRBD2; v_call: TRBV11-2; cdr3_nt: TGTGCCAGCAGCTTAGATCAGAGACTAGCGGGAGTAAACCCGGAGAATGAGCAGTTCTTC; cdr3_aa: CASSLDQRLAGVNPENEQFF
clone_size: many; j_call: TRBJ2-7; d_call: .; v_call: TRBV7-8; cdr3_nt: TGTGCCAGCAGAACAGCGGGTTTATACGAGCAGTACTTC; cdr3_aa: CASRTAGLYEQYF
clone_size: .; j_call: TRBJ1-5; d_call: .; v_call: TRBV19; cdr3_nt: TGTGCCAGTAGTATTTACGGAGGTGGACAGACTAGCAATCAGCCCCAGCATTTT; cdr3_aa: CASSIYGGGQTSNQPQHF
clone_size: .; j_call: TRBJ2-7; d_call: TRBD2; v_call: TRBV2; cdr3_nt: TGTGCCAGCACCCCGGGACTAGCGGGAGTCGAGCAGTACTTC; cdr3_aa: CASTPGLAGVEQYF
clone_size: .; j_call: TRBJ1-2; d_call: .; v_call: TRBV7-9; cdr3_nt: TGTGCCAGCAGCTCGACAGATCTTAACTATGGCTACACCTTC; cdr3_aa: CASSSTDLNYGYTF
clone_size: .; j_call: TRBJ2-4; d_call: TRBD2; v_call: TRBV4-2; cdr3_nt: TGTGCCAGCAGCCACCCGAGCGGGGGGGCCCCCAAAAACATTCAGTACTTC; cdr3_aa: CASSHPSGGAPKNIQYF
clone_size: .; j_call: TRBJ2-1; d_call: .; v_call: TRBV15; cdr3_nt: TGTGCCACCAGCGGGGTAAGAGCCGGAGGCGGTGAGCAGTTCTTC; cdr3_aa: CATSGVRAGGGEQFF
clone_size: .; j_call: TRBJ1-2; d_call: TRBD1; v_call: TRBV6-5; cdr3_nt: TGTGCCAGCAGCAACACACAGGGGCTGTCCGGTGGCTACACCTTC; cdr3_aa: CASSNTQGLSGGYTF
clone_size: .; j_call: TRBJ2-3; d_call: TRBD1; v_call: TRBV2; cdr3_nt: TGTGCCAGCAGTGACGACAGGGCTGCCCCAGATACGCAGTATTTT; cdr3_aa: CASSDDRAAPDTQYF
clone_size: .; j_call: TRBJ2-5; d_call: TRBD2; v_call: TRBV5-6; cdr3_nt: TGTGCCAGCAGCTTAGCGGGATCCCAAGAGACCCAGTACTTC; cdr3_aa: CASSLAGSQETQYF
clone_size: .; j_call: TRBJ2-3; d_call: TRBD1; v_call: TRBV12-5; cdr3_nt: TGTGCTAGTGGTTTGTGGACAGGGGGAACGGATACGCAGTATTTT; cdr3_aa: CASGLWTGGTDTQYF
clone_size: .; j_call: TRBJ2-7; d_call: TRBD1; v_call: TRBV4-3; cdr3_nt: TGCGCCAGCAGCCGTGGACAGGGGGCTTATATAGGCGAGCAGTACTTC; cdr3_aa: CASSRGQGAYIGEQYF
clone_size: .; j_call: TRBJ2-7; d_call: .; v_call: TRBV5-1; cdr3_nt: TGCGCCAGCAGCACGGGGGACTCCTCCTACGAGCAGTACTTC; cdr3_aa: CASSTGDSSYEQYF
clone_size: .; j_call: TRBJ2-7; d_call: TRBD1; v_call: TRBV7-6; cdr3_nt: TGTGCCAGCAGCCCCAGTACGGGACAGGCGTTTTTATATATGGGGAGTGAGCAGTACTTC; cdr3_aa: CASSPSTGQAFLYMGSEQYF
clone_size: .; j_call: TRBJ1-4; d_call: TRBD1; v_call: TRBV6-6; cdr3_nt: TGTGCCAGCAGTTACGCGACAGGGGGAATTCCGATAGAACTGTTTTTT; cdr3_aa: CASSYATGGIPIELFF